The 30 T cell receptor beta chains presented below share a single source sample, sequenced in a study of blood T cell repertoires in COVID-19. Clones were read by immunoSEQ multiplex PCR, and TCRdb kept only the in-frame ones, dropping some. The sample carries about 330,000 clones, about 90% recorded once. The sample was PBMCs or T cells enriched from blood (not recorded which). These receptors all stem from a woman in her 30s who had recovered from COVID-19.

V and J are TRBV5-6 and TRBJ2-6; unclear D gene. The V gene lost 4 bases and the J gene lost 6 bases, with 14 bases spanning the gap. The CDR3 runs to 15 residues. CDR1 and CDR2 from the germline V gene are SGHDT and YYEEEE. CDR3 DNA sequence: TGTGCCAGCAGCCCCGACACGGAACTGGCCAACGTCCTGACTTTC. Protein product: CASSPDTELANVLTF.

This sequence joins TRBV14 and TRBJ2-7; 7 bases map to TRBD1. The germline V gene has CDR1 SGHDN and CDR2 FVKESK. Germline trimming cut 1 base from V and 3 bases from J; bases unmatched to any gene: 9. This CDR3 has 16 amino acids. The CDR3 DNA reads as TGTGCCAGCAGCCAAGCCCAGAGGACAGGAAACTACGAGCAGTACTTC. It specifies CASSQAQRTGNYEQYF.

The rearrangement links TRBV9 to TRBJ1-1; D might be TRBD1 (5 bases). In germline, CDR1 is SGDLS, CDR2 YYNGEE. CDR3 length: 16 residues. Trimming left V 0 bases short and J 7 bases short, with 19 bases between. The CDR3 loop reads CASSVDLRGGNGEAFF. CDR3 bases: TGTGCCAGCAGCGTAGACCTCCGGGGGGGAAATGGTGAAGCTTTCTTT.

In its sample, this clone was seen a few times. This CDR3 reads CASRSGGSRTTNEKLFF. The CDR3 DNA reads TGTGCCAGCAGAAGTGGGGGCAGCCGAACAACTAATGAAAAACTGTTTTTT. V is TRBV27 and J is TRBJ1-4, with a tentative D call TRBD1 (6 bases). Per germline, CDR1 MNHEY and CDR2 SMNVEV (reference sequence). Between the trimmed V and J ends, which lost 6 bases and 0 bases, there was a span of 17 bases. The CDR3 is 17 amino acids. The whole variable domain, filled in from reference TRBV27 and TRBJ1-4, reads EAQVTQNPRYLITVTGKKLTVTCSQNMNHEYMSWYRQDPGLGLRQIYYSMNVEVTDKGDVPEGYKVSRKEKRNFPLILESPSPNQTSLYFCASRSGGSRTTNEKLFFGSGTQLSVL.

The V call is TRBV5-1, the J call TRBJ2-1; 9 bases fit TRBD2. This CDR3 contains 18 residues. Germline values: CDR1 SGHRS, CDR2 YFSETQ. The V segment lost 4 bases and the J segment 0 bases; nucleotides outside the gene matches: 11. CDR3 amino acids: CASSPAAGGLSSYNEQFF. The CDR3 DNA reads as TGCGCCAGCAGCCCCGCAGCGGGGGGCTTGAGCTCCTACAATGAGCAGTTCTTC.

The J gene is TRBJ2-7, the V gene TRBV6-4, with D tentatively TRBD2 (6 bases). V was cut by 6 bases and J by 5 bases, with 26 bases left in between. The CDR3 runs 17 residues. Germline V gene data show CDR1 as MRHNA and CDR2 as SNTAGT. CDR3 region: CASRLLIWWREGDEQYF. DNA of the CDR3: TGTGCCAGCAGGCTCCTCATCTGGTGGAGGGAAGGCGACGAGCAGTACTTC.

The chain recombines TRBV18 with TRBJ1-5; TRBD1 aligns across 7 bases. Germline trimming cut 3 bases from V and 2 bases from J; bases unmatched to any gene: 10. The CDR3 extends over 17 amino acids. The germline V gene encodes CDR1 KGHSH and CDR2 LQKENI. The CDR3 DNA reads as TGTGCCAGCTCACCTGTGGAGGGGGCTATGGGCAATCAGCCCCAGCATTTT. The encoded protein is CASSPVEGAMGNQPQHF.

The CDR3 loop is CASSSRTSPLSYEQYF. CDR3 nucleotide sequence: TGTGCCAGCAGCTCCCGGACTAGCCCCCTCTCCTACGAGCAGTACTTC. The genes are TRBV5-4 and TRBJ2-7; 8 bases agree with TRBD2. Germline loops: CDR1 SGHNT, CDR2 YYREEE (reference sequence). The V gene end was trimmed by 3 bases and the J gene end by 0 bases; junction bases not matched to a gene: 8. The CDR3 has 16 residues.

The chain carries TRBV10-3 and TRBJ1-1; no clear D. The germline CDR1 and CDR2 sequences are ENHRY and SYGVKD. Trimming left V 4 bases short and J 1 base short, with 10 bases between. The CDR3 has 14 residues. The CDR3 sequence is CAISGRSGNTEAFF. CDR3 nucleotides: TGTGCCATCAGTGGACGGAGCGGGAACACTGAAGCTTTCTTT.

This clone was picked up one time. The rearrangement joins TRBV6-5 to TRBJ2-1; 11 bases are a match to TRBD2. CDR3 size: 15 residues. Germline CDR1 is MNHEY and CDR2 is SVGAGI. The trim removed 6 bases at V and 7 bases at J, leaving 8 bases unmatched. CDR3 amino acids: CASSRSGGASNEQFF. The CDR3 nucleotides read TGTGCCAGCAGCCGTAGCGGGGGGGCCAGTAATGAGCAGTTCTTC.

The chain has TRBV5-8 and TRBJ1-5; 9 bases fit TRBD1. CDR1 and CDR2 (germline): SGHTS, YDEGEE. This CDR3 has 16 amino acids. The V gene end was trimmed by 4 bases and the J gene end by 0 bases; junction bases not matched to a gene: 5. CDR3 coding DNA: TGTGCCAGCAGCCCGGGGACAGGGAATAGCAATCAGCCCCAGCATTTT. As protein: CASSPGTGNSNQPQHF.

The chain is built from TRBV24-1 and TRBJ2-3; perhaps TRBD1 as D (6 bases). There are 15 residues in the CDR3. Between the trimmed V and J ends, which lost 5 bases and 4 bases, there was a span of 15 bases. The germline CDR1 and CDR2 sequences are KGHDR and SFDVKD. CDR3 in amino acids: CATSAKTGWPDTQYF. For the CDR3, the DNA is TGTGCCACCAGTGCTAAAACAGGGTGGCCAGATACGCAGTATTTT.

This chain connects TRBV19 to TRBJ1-2; 9 bases fit TRBD1. Trimming removed 3 bases from V and 8 bases from J; junction bases left unmatched: 7. The CDR3 covers 14 residues. Germline V CDR1 and CDR2: LNHDA, SQIVND (reference sequence). The CDR3 loop is CASSMGQGGEGYTF. The CDR3 DNA reads as TGTGCCAGTAGTATGGGACAGGGAGGAGAGGGCTACACCTTC.

This clone was seen just once. This chain connects TRBV11-3 to TRBJ2-1; possible D gene TRBD1, 6 bases. V was cut by 2 bases and J by 8 bases, with 13 bases left in between. Germline V gene lookup returns CDR1 SGHNT and CDR2 YENEEA. The CDR3 covers 14 residues. This chain's CDR3 is CASSLTRGTDEQFF. As DNA, the CDR3 is TGTGCCAGCAGCTTAACTAGGGGGACGGATGAGCAGTTCTTC.

A single count supports this clone. V gene TRBV11-2 combines with J gene TRBJ2-7; D perhaps matches TRBD1 (5 bases). This CDR3 has 15 residues. Trimming left V 1 base short and J 5 bases short, with 15 bases between. Germline lookup yields CDR1 SGHAT and CDR2 FQNNGV. CDR3 bases: TGTGCCAGCAGCTTAGTCCGGCAGGGAAGGCACGAGCAGTACTTC. It yields the protein CASSLVRQGRHEQYF.

The chain's CDR3 is CASSQGPNSGNTIYF. Written as DNA, the CDR3 is TGTGCCAGCAGCCAAGGTCCCAACTCTGGAAACACCATATATTTT. The V and J genes are TRBV3-1 (or the pseudogene TRBV3-2) and TRBJ1-3; D gene unclear. Germline CDR1 is LGHDT and CDR2 is YNNKEL (reference sequence). The CDR3 has 15 amino acids. V shed 1 base and J shed 0 bases, with 7 bases lying between them.

The rearrangement links TRBV23-1 to TRBJ2-1, with TRBD2 as a possible D gene (6 bases). TRBV23-1 counts as an open reading frame of uncertain function. The CDR3 contains 15 residues. V was shortened by 8 bases and J by 5 bases, with 19 bases between the two germline ends. This chain's CDR3 is CASPTRGFFDNEQFF. In nucleotides, the CDR3 is TGCGCCAGCCCTACTCGGGGGTTCTTTGACAATGAGCAGTTCTTC.

This clone was seen a single time. V gene TRBV29-1 combines with J gene TRBJ1-1, with 7 bases matching TRBD1. J was trimmed by 1 base and V by 4 bases; bases with no gene match: 3. Germline values: CDR1 SQVTM, CDR2 ANQGSEA. This CDR3 region has 13 residues. In DNA, the CDR3 is TGCAGCGTTGTAAGGGGGCAGAACACTGAAGCTTTCTTT. It codes for CSVVRGQNTEAFF.

Concerning this clone itself: In the same sample, other DNA sequences code for this CDR3. The chain employs TRBV5-1 and TRBJ1-6; D might be TRBD1 (6 bases). V lost 0 bases and J lost 10, with 11 bases in between. Germline V gene data show CDR1 as SGHRS and CDR2 as YFSETQ. This CDR3 region has 14 residues. CDR3 sequence reads: CASSLDRVGSPLHF. DNA of the CDR3: TGCGCCAGCAGCTTGGACAGGGTTGGCTCACCCCTCCACTTT.

This chain uses TRBV18 with TRBJ1-5; D is possibly TRBD1 (6 bases). The V end lost 3 bases, the J end lost 4 bases, and 13 bases lay between the germline ends. Germline CDR1 is KGHSH and CDR2 is LQKENI. The CDR3 consists of 15 residues. CDR3 sequence: CASSPQGLKNQPQHF. The DNA for the CDR3 is TGTGCCAGCTCACCCCAGGGGTTAAAAAATCAGCCCCAGCATTTT. Complete variable domain (other parts from reference TRBV18 and TRBJ1-5): NAGVMQNPRHLVRRRGQEARLRCSPMKGHSHVYWYRQLPEEGLKFMVYLQKENIIDESGMPKERFSAEFPKEGPSILRIQQVVRGDSAAYFCASSPQGLKNQPQHFGDGTRLSIL.

This clone was detected only once. V and J are TRBV7-9 and TRBJ1-1; no clear D. The V gene lost 5 bases and the J gene lost 1 base, with 5 bases spanning the gap. Germline loops: CDR1 SEHNR, CDR2 FQNEAQ (reference sequence). CDR3 length: 12 residues. The CDR3 protein is CASSVKNTEAFF. The CDR3, as DNA: TGTGCCAGCAGCGTAAAGAACACTGAAGCTTTCTTT.

The V gene is TRBV19, the J gene TRBJ1-5; 7 bases line up with TRBD1. With 3 bases clipped from V and 1 base from J, the junction kept 6 bases outside the gene matches. This CDR3 is 16 amino acids long. The germline CDR1 and CDR2 sequences are LNHDA and SQIVND (reference sequence). The CDR3 sequence is CASSILGGASNQPQHF. In nucleotides, the CDR3 is TGTGCCAGTAGTATTCTAGGGGGCGCGAGCAATCAGCCCCAGCATTTT. The complete variable domain, with remaining parts taken from reference TRBV19 and TRBJ1-5, reads DGGITQSPKYLFRKEGQNVTLSCEQNLNHDAMYWYRQDPGQGLRLIYYSQIVNDFQKGDIAEGYSVSREKKESFPLTVTSAQKNPTAFYLCASSILGGASNQPQHFGDGTRLSIL.

Remarks on this clone: The sample holds other DNA sequences that translate to the same CDR3. J is TRBJ1-5 and V is TRBV5-1, with TRBD1 identical over 11 bases. Per germline, CDR1 SGHRS and CDR2 YFSETQ. The V and J ends lost 4 bases and 6 bases, in that order; junction bases with no gene match: 3. The CDR3 totals 14 residues. The DNA for the CDR3 is TGCGCCAGCAGCCCGGGACAGGGGGGTCAGCCCCAGCATTTT. This sequence encodes CASSPGQGGQPQHF.

The chain uses TRBV6-5 and TRBJ1-5; D may be TRBD1 (5 bases). The germline V gene has CDR1 MNHEY and CDR2 SVGAGI. With 6 bases removed from V and 4 bases from J, the gap between germline ends came to 16 bases. The CDR3 length is 15 residues. The CDR3 is CASSQGGSLNQPQHF. The CDR3 DNA reads as TGTGCCAGCAGCCAGGGTGGCAGCTTGAATCAGCCCCAGCATTTT.

Written as DNA, the CDR3 is TGTGCCAGCAGCCAAGAGGTGACAGATGAAAAACTGTTTTTT. It encodes CASSQEVTDEKLFF. J is TRBJ1-4 and V is TRBV3-1 (or the pseudogene TRBV3-2), with D tentatively TRBD1 (5 bases). Between the trimmed V and J ends, which lost 0 bases and 6 bases, there was a span of 8 bases. Germline CDR1 reads LGHDT; CDR2 reads YNNKEL (reference sequence). The CDR3 length is 14 residues.

This clone was picked up a small number of times. The V gene is TRBV4-1, the J gene TRBJ2-5; TRBD2 aligns across 12 bases. The CDR3 spans 17 residues. The V gene end was trimmed by 2 bases and the J gene end by 4 bases; junction bases not matched to a gene: 8. CDR1 MGHRA and CDR2 YSYEKL come from the germline V gene. CDR3 sequence (DNA): TGCGCCAGCAGCCAACCTAAACTAGCGGGGGGCCCAGAGACCCAGTACTTC. Translation: CASSQPKLAGGPETQYF.

The chain is built from TRBV5-4 and TRBJ1-2; 7 bases fit TRBD1. J lost 4 bases, V lost 4 bases, and 16 bases had no gene match. The CDR3 has 17 residues. Germline V gene data show CDR1 as SGHNT and CDR2 as YYREEE (reference sequence). CDR3 in amino acids: CASSPRNPGGGGYGYTF. The DNA of the CDR3 is TGTGCCAGCAGCCCACGGAACCCAGGGGGAGGTGGCTATGGCTACACCTTC. Complete variable domain (other parts from reference TRBV5-4 and TRBJ1-2): ETGVTQSPTHLIKTRGQQVTLRCSSQSGHNTVSWYQQALGQGPQFIFQYYREEENGRGNFPPRFSGLQFPNYSSELNVNALELDDSALYLCASSPRNPGGGGYGYTFGSGTRLTVV.

The chain recombines TRBV5-1 with TRBJ1-1; TRBD1 is a possible D gene (6 bases). V gave up 0 bases and J gave up 1 base, with 16 bases separating them. CDR3 length: 17 residues. Germline V CDR1 and CDR2: SGHRS, YFSETQ. Written as DNA, the CDR3 is TGCGCCAGCAGCTTGGGCGTGGGAGCAGGGGCGAACACTGAAGCTTTCTTT. Translation gives CASSLGVGAGANTEAFF.

This clone was detected once. V is TRBV27 and J is TRBJ1-6; D is unresolved. This CDR3 comprises 14 residues. CDR1 is MNHEY and CDR2 is SMNVEV in the germline V gene (reference sequence). Trimming left V 2 bases short and J 13 bases short, with 15 bases between. The CDR3 spells CASSLVNPSGPLHF. As DNA, the CDR3 is TGTGCCAGCAGTTTAGTTAATCCGTCGGGTCCCCTCCACTTT.

The chain is built from TRBV3-1 (or the pseudogene TRBV3-2) and TRBJ2-5, with a weak D call TRBD2 (7 bases). Trimming left V 0 bases short and J 5 bases short, with 16 bases between. The germline V gene encodes CDR1 LGHDT and CDR2 YNNKEL (reference sequence). The CDR3 spans 16 residues. The CDR3 coding sequence is TGTGCCAGCAGCCAAGATTCGGGGGGCAGATGGGAGACCCAGTACTTC. Translated: CASSQDSGGRWETQYF.